The text below deals with one T cell receptor beta chain. Some clones are missing from TCRdb's copy, which holds only in-frame ones; the method was immunoSEQ multiplex PCR. The table includes roughly 100,000 clones, roughly 81% detected once. J lost 4 bases, V lost 4 bases, and 6 bases had no gene match. The CDR3 extends over 17 amino acids. Germline CDR1 SGHRS, CDR2 YFSETQ. The entry originates in a study of glioma-infiltrating T cells after dendritic cell vaccination. Here the sequenced sample was blood, taken before dendritic cell vaccination. The receptor's source is a human donor with glioblastoma. The chain is built from TRBV5-1 and TRBJ2-1; TRBD2 agrees at 15 bases. CDR3 sequence: CASSAPGLAGGYNEQFF. The CDR3 DNA follows: TGCGCCAGCAGCGCCCCGGGACTAGCGGGGGGTTACAATGAGCAGTTCTTC.